A single sample gave rise to the 9 T cell receptor beta chains below, sequenced in a study of cytomegalovirus exposure and HLA in healthy donors. PCR was performed using 60 Vbeta and 13 Jbeta primers. The table came from immunoSEQ multiplex PCR; TCRdb's copy has only in-frame clones and leaves some out. The table shows approximately 130,000 clones, with around 72% occurring only once. Sequenced input: PBMCs. The receptors shown here come from a woman between 45 and 65 years old in good health and CMV-seropositive.

The chain combines TRBV11-2 with TRBJ1-1, with 10 positions matching TRBD1. The CDR3 has 15 amino acids. The germline CDR1 and CDR2 sequences are SGHAT and FQNNGV. V was clipped by 5 bases and J by 5 bases; unmatched bases: 8. Written as DNA, the CDR3 is TGTGCCAGCAGCCCAGGCTTGGACAGGGGGACTGAAGCTTTCTTT. The encoded protein is CASSPGLDRGTEAFF.

The chain combines TRBV5-1 with TRBJ2-5; no clear D. Per the germline V gene, CDR1 is SGHRS and CDR2 is YFSETQ. Trimming left V 2 bases short and J 2 bases short, with 19 bases between. CDR3 length: 17 amino acids. The DNA for the CDR3 is TGCGCCAGCAGCTTTTCACTCATCCCTAGTAGTCAAGAGACCCAGTACTTC. Translation: CASSFSLIPSSQETQYF. The full variable domain, completed using reference TRBV5-1 and TRBJ2-5, is KAGVTQTPRYLIKTRGQQVTLSCSPISGHRSVSWYQQTPGQGLQFLFEYFSETQRNKGNFPGRFSGRQFSNSRSEMNVSTLELGDSALYLCASSFSLIPSSQETQYFGPGTRLLVL.

This chain joins TRBV18 and TRBJ1-1, with D perhaps TRBD1 (6 bases). This CDR3 region has 15 residues. Trimming cost V 3 bases and J 5 bases, with 16 bases left between them. CDR1 and CDR2 (germline): KGHSH, LQKENI. The CDR3 nucleotides are TGTGCCAGCTCACCGCAGGAACAGGGCGTGACTGAAGCTTTCTTT. Protein product: CASSPQEQGVTEAFF.

This clone was observed a few times. The gene calls are TRBV27 and TRBJ2-3; D remains unclear. V was clipped by 6 bases and J by 5 bases, with 6 bases between them. Germline V gives CDR1 MNHEY, CDR2 SMNVEV (reference sequence). The CDR3 has 11 amino acids. The CDR3 loop reads CASSLGDTQYF. The CDR3 DNA follows: TGTGCCAGCAGCCTAGGAGATACGCAGTATTTT.

The J gene is TRBJ2-3, the V gene TRBV5-1; 7 bases match TRBD2. V shed 4 bases, J shed 4 bases, and the junction held 3 bases outside the gene matches. Per germline, CDR1 SGHRS and CDR2 YFSETQ. This CDR3 comprises 13 residues. The CDR3 nucleotides are TGCGCCAGCAGCGAAGGACTAGCAGATACGCAGTATTTT. Its translation is CASSEGLADTQYF.

The chain combines TRBV5-1 with TRBJ2-7, with TRBD1 as a possible D gene (6 bases). V shed 3 bases and J shed 0 bases, with 16 bases lying between them. The CDR3 runs 16 residues. Per germline, CDR1 SGHRS and CDR2 YFSETQ. The CDR3 loop reads CASSSGHISISYEQYF. The CDR3 region has the DNA TGCGCCAGCAGCTCGGGACATATCTCTATCTCCTACGAGCAGTACTTC.

This clone occurred a few times. V gene TRBV27 combines with J gene TRBJ1-1; 7 bases are a match to TRBD1. Trimming removed 2 bases from V and 4 bases from J; junction bases left unmatched: 4. The CDR3 runs 14 residues. Germline CDR1 reads MNHEY; CDR2 reads SMNVEV (reference sequence). The CDR3 loop reads CASSLDREVTEAFF. The CDR3, as DNA: TGTGCCAGCAGTTTAGACAGGGAAGTCACTGAAGCTTTCTTT.

The rearrangement joins TRBV18 to TRBJ1-1; 7 bases match TRBD1. The CDR3 runs 15 residues. J was trimmed by 5 bases and V by 1 base; bases with no gene match: 7. The germline V gene has CDR1 KGHSH and CDR2 LQKENI. The CDR3 region has the DNA TGTGCCAGCTCACCACAGGGGGCGCCTGGGACTGAAGCTTTCTTT. The encoded protein is CASSPQGAPGTEAFF.

This clone was observed a handful of times. V gene TRBV4-3 combines with J gene TRBJ2-2, with 9 bases matching TRBD2. Germline V gene sequence: CDR1 LGHNA, CDR2 YSLEER. V lost 0 bases and J lost 4; bases outside the gene matches: 15. This CDR3 is 20 amino acids long. The CDR3 protein is CASSQDVVWSGGTLTGELFF. CDR3 nucleotide sequence: TGCGCCAGCAGCCAAGATGTGGTTTGGAGCGGGGGGACACTCACCGGGGAGCTGTTTTTT.